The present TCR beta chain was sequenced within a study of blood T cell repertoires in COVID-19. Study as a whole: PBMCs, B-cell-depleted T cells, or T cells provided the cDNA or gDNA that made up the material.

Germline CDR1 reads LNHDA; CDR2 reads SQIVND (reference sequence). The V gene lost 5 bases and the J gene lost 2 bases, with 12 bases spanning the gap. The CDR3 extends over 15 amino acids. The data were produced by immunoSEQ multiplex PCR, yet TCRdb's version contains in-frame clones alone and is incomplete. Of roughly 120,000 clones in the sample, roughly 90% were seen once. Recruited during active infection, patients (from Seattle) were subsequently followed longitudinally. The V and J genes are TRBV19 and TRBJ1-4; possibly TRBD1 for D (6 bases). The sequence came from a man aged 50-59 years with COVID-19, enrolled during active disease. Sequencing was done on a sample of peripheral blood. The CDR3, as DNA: TGTGCCAGTAGTCCCCGCGGACAGACTAATGAAAAACTGTTTTTT. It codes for CASSPRGQTNEKLFF.